The clone carrying this TCR beta chain was counted many times. Its antigen is not identified. V lost 3 bases and J 8 bases, leaving 14 bases between the germline ends. CDR1 and CDR2 (germline): SGDLS, YYNGEE. This CDR3 comprises 13 residues. A single record per CDR3 protein comes from TCRdb applying MiXCR to the multiplex PCR reads. This table holds 25,000 or so distinct CDR3 sequences, 20% to 25% found once. These data originate in a study of breast tumors, draining lymph nodes, adjacent tissues. Overall study findings and caveats: Tumor TCR diversity was below lymph nodes but above nontumor tissue.

The origin of this receptor is a female donor with breast cancer. Some clones in this sample may be carry-over from other donors' samples. The sequenced material came from breast tumor tissue. J is TRBJ1-2 and V is TRBV9; D not certain. The CDR3 DNA reads as TGTGCCAGCAGCGCGGACCCCGATGGGGGCTACACCTTC. Its protein is CASSADPDGGYTF.